The clone carrying this T cell receptor beta chain was counted a single time. The record originates from a study of blood T cell repertoires in COVID-19. Study-wide context: Italy, Spain and the United States were the sources of the convalescent and acute COVID-19 samples. In each case, the material was cDNA or gDNA derived from T cells, B-cell-depleted T cells, or PBMCs.

Under the authors' procedure: Reference gene primer amplification in the assay estimated nucleated cell counts. Clones were read by immunoSEQ multiplex PCR, and TCRdb kept only the in-frame ones, dropping some. The V and J calls and clone size come from that table; D and trimming were worked out from the DNA. The sample has about 280,000 clones, over 80% seen once; the top ten hold over 4%. Cohort placement rested on clinical history that participants reported themselves. Trimming removed 7 bases at V and 3 bases at J, with 13 bases between. The germline V gene encodes CDR1 MNHEY and CDR2 SVGAGI. The CDR3 contains 14 residues.

The chain carries TRBV6-5 and TRBJ1-5; D gene uncertain. This receptor was identified in a woman between 25 and 40 years old with acute COVID-19. The specimen sequenced was PBMCs or T cells enriched from blood (not recorded which). CDR3: CASTPDTYNQPQHF. In nucleotides, the CDR3 is TGTGCCAGCACCCCTGACACCTACAATCAGCCCCAGCATTTT.